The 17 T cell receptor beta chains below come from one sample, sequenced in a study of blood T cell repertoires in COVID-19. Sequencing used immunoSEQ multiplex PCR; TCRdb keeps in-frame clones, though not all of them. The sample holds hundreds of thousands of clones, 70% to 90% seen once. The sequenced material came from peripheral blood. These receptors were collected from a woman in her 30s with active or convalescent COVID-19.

The chain's CDR3 is CASSFSGTQYF. CDR3 nucleotide sequence: TGTGCCAGCAGCTTCTCCGGGACCCAGTACTTC. V is TRBV5-6 and J is TRBJ2-5; no clear D gene. CDR1 is SGHDT and CDR2 is YYEEEE in the germline V gene. Trimming stripped 2 bases from V and 7 bases from J, with 6 bases between. The CDR3 runs 11 residues.

The CDR3 loop reads CASSPTGFEKLFF. The CDR3 DNA reads TGTGCCAGCAGCCCCACGGGGTTTGAAAAACTGTTTTTT. The chain uses TRBV3-1 (or the pseudogene TRBV3-2) and TRBJ1-4; unclear D gene. Germline V CDR1 and CDR2: LGHDT, YNNKEL (reference sequence). CDR3 length: 13 residues. V was shortened by 4 bases and J by 7 bases, with 10 bases between the two germline ends.

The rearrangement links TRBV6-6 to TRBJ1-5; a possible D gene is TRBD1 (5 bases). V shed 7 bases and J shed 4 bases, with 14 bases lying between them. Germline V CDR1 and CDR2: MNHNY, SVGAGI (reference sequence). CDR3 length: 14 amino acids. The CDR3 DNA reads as TGTGCCAGCAAAAAGGGGTCTGAGAATCAGCCCCAGCATTTT. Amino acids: CASKKGSENQPQHF.

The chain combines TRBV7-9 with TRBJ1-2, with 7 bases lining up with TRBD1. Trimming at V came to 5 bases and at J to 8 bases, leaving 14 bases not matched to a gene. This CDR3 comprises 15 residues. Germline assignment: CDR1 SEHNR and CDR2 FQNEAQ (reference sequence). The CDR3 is CASSPSSGTAFGYTF. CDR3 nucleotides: TGTGCCAGCAGCCCTAGTAGCGGGACAGCTTTCGGCTACACCTTC.

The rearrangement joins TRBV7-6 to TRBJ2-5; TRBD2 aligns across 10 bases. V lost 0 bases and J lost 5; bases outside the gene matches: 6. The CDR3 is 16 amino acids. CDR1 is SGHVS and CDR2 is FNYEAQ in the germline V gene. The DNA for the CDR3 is TGTGCCAGCAGCTTAGCGAGCGGGAGGGCCTGGGAGACCCAGTACTTC. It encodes CASSLASGRAWETQYF.

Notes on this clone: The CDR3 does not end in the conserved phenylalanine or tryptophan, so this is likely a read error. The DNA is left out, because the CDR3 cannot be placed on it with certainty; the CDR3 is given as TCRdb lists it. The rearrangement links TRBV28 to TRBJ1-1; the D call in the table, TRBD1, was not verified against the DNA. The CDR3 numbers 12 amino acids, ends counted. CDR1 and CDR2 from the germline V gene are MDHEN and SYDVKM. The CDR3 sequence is CASSIPGQGPEN.

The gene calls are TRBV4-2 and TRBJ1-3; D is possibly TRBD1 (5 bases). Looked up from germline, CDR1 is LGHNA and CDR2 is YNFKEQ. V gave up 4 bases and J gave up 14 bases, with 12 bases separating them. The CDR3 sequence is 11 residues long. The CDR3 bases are TGTGCCAGCAGCCCCGGCCAGGGATTATATTTT. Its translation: CASSPGQGLYF.

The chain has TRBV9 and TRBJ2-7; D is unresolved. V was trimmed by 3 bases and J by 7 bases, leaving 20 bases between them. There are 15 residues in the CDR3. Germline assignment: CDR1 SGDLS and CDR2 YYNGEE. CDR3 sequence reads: CASSGGAVKLGEQYF. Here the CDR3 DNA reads TGTGCCAGCAGCGGAGGCGCCGTAAAGTTGGGTGAGCAGTACTTC.

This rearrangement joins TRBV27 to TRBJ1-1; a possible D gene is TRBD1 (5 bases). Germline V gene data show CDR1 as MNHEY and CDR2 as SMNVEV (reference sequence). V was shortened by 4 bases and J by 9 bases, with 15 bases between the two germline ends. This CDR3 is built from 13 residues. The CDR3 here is CASSSTGDLQAFF. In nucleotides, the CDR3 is TGTGCCAGCAGTTCTACAGGTGACCTACAAGCTTTCTTT.

CDR3 amino acids: CASSGQMNTEAFF. The CDR3 DNA reads as TGTGCCAGCAGCGGACAGATGAACACTGAAGCTTTCTTT. The gene calls are TRBV12-3 or TRBV12-4 and TRBJ1-1; D possibly corresponds to TRBD1 (6 bases). Deletions cut 6 bases from V and 0 bases from J, with 8 bases between. This CDR3 has 13 residues.

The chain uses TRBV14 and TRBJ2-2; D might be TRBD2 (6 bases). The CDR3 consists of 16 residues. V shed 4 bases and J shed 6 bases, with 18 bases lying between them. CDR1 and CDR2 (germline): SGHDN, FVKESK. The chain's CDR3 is CASSLGGSLEPGELFF. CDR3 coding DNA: TGTGCCAGCAGCCTCGGAGGGAGTCTTGAGCCCGGGGAGCTGTTTTTT.

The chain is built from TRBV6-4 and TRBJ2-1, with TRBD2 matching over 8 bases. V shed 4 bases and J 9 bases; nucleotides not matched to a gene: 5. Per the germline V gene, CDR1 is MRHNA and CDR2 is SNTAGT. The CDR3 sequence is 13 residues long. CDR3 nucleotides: TGTGCCAGCAGTGTCACCAGCGGGGGTGAGCAGTTCTTC. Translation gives CASSVTSGGEQFF.

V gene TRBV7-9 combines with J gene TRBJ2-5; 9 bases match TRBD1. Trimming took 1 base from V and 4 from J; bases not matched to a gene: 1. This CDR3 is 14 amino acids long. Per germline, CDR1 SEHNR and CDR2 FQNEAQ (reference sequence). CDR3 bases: TGTGCCAGCAGCTTAGGGACAGGGGTAGAGACCCAGTACTTC. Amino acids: CASSLGTGVETQYF.

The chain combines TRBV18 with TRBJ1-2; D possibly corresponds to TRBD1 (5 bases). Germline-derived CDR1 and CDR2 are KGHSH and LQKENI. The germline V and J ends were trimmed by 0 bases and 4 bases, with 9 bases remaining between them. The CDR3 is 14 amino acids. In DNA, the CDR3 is TGTGCCAGCTCACCACCTACAGGAACCTATGGCTACACCTTC. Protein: CASSPPTGTYGYTF.

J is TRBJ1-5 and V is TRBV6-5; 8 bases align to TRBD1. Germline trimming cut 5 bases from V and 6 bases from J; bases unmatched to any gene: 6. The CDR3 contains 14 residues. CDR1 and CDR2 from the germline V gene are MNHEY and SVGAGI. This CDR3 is CASSSQGAAQPQHF. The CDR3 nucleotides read TGTGCCAGCAGTAGCCAGGGGGCGGCTCAGCCCCAGCATTTT.

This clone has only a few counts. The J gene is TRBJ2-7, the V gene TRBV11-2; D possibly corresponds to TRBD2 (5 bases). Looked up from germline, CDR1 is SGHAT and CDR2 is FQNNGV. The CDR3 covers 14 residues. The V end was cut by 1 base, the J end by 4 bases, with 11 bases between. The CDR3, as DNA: TGTGCCAGCAGCTTAGGGAGGAGAGTTTACGAGCAGTACTTC. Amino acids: CASSLGRRVYEQYF.

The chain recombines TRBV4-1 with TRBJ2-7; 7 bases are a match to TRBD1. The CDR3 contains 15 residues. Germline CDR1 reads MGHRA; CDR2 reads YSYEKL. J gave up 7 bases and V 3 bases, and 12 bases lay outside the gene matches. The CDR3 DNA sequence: TGCGCCAGCAGCCACAGACAGGGAAGTATTGAAGAGCAGTACTTC. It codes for CASSHRQGSIEEQYF.